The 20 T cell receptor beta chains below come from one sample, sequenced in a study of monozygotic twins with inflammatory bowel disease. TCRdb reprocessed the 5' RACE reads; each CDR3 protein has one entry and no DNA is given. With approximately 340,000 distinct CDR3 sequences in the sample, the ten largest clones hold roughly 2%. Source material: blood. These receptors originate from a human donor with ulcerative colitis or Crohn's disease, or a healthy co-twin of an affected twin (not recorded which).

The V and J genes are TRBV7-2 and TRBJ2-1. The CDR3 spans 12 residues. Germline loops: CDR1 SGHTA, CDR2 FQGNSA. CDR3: CASSRRGGEQFF.

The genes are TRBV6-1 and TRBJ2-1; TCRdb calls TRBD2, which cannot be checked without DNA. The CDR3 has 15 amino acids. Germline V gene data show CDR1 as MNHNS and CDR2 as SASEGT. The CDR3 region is CASSEGTSGYNELFF.

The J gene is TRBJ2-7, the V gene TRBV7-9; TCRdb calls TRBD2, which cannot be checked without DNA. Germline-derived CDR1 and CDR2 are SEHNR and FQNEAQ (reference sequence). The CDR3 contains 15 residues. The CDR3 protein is CASSLSGLAEYEQYF.

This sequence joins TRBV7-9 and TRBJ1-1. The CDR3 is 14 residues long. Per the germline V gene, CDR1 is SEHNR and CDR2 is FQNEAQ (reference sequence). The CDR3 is CASSSAGTKIGAFF.

The CDR3 protein is CRVKGGINYGYTF. The V gene is TRBV20-1, the J gene TRBJ1-2. The CDR3 contains 13 residues. CDR1 DFQATT and CDR2 SNEGSKA come from the germline V gene (reference sequence).

CDR3 in amino acids: CSARSGGGEETQYF. The chain employs TRBV20-1 and TRBJ2-5; TCRdb's D gene call, TRBD1, goes unchecked for lack of DNA. This CDR3 comprises 14 residues. In germline, CDR1 is DFQATT, CDR2 SNEGSKA (reference sequence).

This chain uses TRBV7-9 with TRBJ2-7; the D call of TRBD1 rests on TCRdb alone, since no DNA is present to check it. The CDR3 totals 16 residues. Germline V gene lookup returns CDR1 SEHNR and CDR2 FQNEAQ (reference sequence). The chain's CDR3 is CASSFDLGQGNDEQYF.

CDR3 sequence: CASGYSAYEQYF. This chain joins TRBV5-5 and TRBJ2-7. CDR1 SGHKS and CDR2 YYEKEE come from the germline V gene (reference sequence). CDR3 size: 12 residues.

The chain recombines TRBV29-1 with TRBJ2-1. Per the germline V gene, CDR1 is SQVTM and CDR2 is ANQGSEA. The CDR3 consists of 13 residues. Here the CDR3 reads CSVVPGPPEEQFF.

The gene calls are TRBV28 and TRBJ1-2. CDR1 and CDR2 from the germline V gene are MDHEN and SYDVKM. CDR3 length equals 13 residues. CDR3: CASSLADAYGYTF.

CDR3 amino acids: CSGRGTYTKETQYF. The chain recombines TRBV29-1 with TRBJ2-5; without DNA, the TCRdb call of TRBD2 cannot be checked. This CDR3 has 14 amino acids. The germline V gene encodes CDR1 SQVTM and CDR2 ANQGSEA.

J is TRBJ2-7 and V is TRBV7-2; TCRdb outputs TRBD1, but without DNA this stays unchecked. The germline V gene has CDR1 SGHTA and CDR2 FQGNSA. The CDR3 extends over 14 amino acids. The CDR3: CASSPGGFIREQYF.

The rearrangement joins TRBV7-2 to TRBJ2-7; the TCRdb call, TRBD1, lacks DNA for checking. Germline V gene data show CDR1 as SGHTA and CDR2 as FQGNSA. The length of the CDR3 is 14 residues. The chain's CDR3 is CASSFSGGQYEQYF.

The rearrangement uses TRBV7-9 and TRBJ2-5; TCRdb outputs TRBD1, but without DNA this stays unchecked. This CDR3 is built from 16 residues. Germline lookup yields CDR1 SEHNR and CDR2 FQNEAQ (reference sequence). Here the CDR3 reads CASSYGSTGAQETQYF.

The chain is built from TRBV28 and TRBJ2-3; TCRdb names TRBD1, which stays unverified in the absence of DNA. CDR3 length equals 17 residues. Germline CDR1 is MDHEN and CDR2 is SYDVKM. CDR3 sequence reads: CASSPTGQGVLTDTQYF.

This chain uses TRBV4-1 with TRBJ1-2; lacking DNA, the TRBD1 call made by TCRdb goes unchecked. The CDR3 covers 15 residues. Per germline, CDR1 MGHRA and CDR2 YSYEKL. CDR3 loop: CASSQIGQYKRGYTF.

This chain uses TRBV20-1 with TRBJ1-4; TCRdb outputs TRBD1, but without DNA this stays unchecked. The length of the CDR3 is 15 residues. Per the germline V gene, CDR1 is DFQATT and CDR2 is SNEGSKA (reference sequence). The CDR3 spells CSAREQGGAREKLFF.

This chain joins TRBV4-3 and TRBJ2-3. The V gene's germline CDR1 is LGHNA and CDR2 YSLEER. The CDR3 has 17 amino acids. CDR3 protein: CASSQDVGSFSTDTQYF.

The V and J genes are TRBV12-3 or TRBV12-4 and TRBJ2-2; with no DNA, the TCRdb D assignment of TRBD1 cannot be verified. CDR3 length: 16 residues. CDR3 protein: CASSFRGLRDTGELFF.

CDR3 region: CASSSRARVNTEAFF. The rearrangement links TRBV12-3 or TRBV12-4 to TRBJ1-1; TCRdb indicates TRBD1, and absent DNA this call remains unverified. CDR3 size: 15 residues.